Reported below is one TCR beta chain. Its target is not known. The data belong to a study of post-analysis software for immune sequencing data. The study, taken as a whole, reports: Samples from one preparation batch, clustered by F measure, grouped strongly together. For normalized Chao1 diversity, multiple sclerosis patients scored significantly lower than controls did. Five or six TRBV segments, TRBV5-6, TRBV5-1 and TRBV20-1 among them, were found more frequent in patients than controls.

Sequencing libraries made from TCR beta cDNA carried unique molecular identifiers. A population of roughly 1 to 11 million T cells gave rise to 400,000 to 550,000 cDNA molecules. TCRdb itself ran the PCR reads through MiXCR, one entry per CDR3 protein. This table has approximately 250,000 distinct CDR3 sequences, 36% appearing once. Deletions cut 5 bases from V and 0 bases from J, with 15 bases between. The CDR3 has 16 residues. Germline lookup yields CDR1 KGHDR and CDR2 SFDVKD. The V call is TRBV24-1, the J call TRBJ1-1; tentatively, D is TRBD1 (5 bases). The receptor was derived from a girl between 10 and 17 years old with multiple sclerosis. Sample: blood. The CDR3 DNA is TGTGCCACCAGTGGACGACCAGGGTCCGTGAACACTGAAGCTTTCTTT. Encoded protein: CATSGRPGSVNTEAFF.